The table lists the clone carrying this TCR beta chain with a few counts. What it binds is unknown. This record comes from a study of identical twins. General study points: The more abundant beta clonotypes in cord blood had fewer insertions, and memory repertoires did not show this.

TCRdb recomputed calls from the 5' RACE reads with MiXCR, one row per CDR3 protein. The data contain hundreds of thousands of distinct CDR3 sequences, roughly an eighth of them seen just once; the ten biggest clones take up 7.2%. V lost 7 bases and J lost 5, with 15 bases in between. The CDR3 is made up of 14 amino acids. The same sample was also used in a study of yellow fever vaccine responses in identical twins. That paper adds: Twins' vaccine T cell responses were reported to seem partly convergent and partly personalized.

This TCR was sampled from a woman under 30 in good health. The chain joins TRBV12-3 or TRBV12-4 to TRBJ2-1, with D possibly being TRBD2 (5 bases). Source material: CD8+ T cells sorted from blood. As DNA, the CDR3 is TGTGCCAGCACCGACTGGGAGTTGGACAATGAGCAGTTCTTC. Translated: CASTDWELDNEQFF.